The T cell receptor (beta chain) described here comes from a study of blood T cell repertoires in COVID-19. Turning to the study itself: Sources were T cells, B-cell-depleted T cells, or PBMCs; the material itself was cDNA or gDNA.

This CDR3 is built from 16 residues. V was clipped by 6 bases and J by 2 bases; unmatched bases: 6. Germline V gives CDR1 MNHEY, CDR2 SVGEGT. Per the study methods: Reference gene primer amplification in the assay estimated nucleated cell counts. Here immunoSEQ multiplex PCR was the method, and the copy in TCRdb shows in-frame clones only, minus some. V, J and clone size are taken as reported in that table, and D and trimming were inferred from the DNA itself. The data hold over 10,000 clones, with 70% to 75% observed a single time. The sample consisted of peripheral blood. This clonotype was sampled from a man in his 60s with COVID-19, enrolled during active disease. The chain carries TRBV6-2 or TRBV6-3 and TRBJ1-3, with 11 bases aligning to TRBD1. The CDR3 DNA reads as TGTGCCAGCAGCCTCGGACAGGGGGCAACTGGAAACACCATATATTTT. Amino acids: CASSLGQGATGNTIYF.